The 7 T cell receptor beta chains below come from one sample, sequenced in a study of blood T cell repertoires in COVID-19. TCRdb keeps only in-frame clones here, not all; method: immunoSEQ multiplex PCR. The sample lists about 180,000 clones; approximately 85% were seen once. Material for sequencing was peripheral blood. Receptor source: a man aged 80 or over with COVID-19, enrolled during active disease.

V gene TRBV4-1 combines with J gene TRBJ1-3, with a tentative D call TRBD1 (6 bases). This CDR3 comprises 16 residues. The V gene's germline CDR1 is MGHRA and CDR2 YSYEKL. Trimming removed 4 bases at V and 0 bases at J, with 13 bases between. The CDR3 here is CASSRTGTFSGNTIYF. Here the CDR3 DNA reads TGCGCCAGCAGCCGCACAGGGACATTCTCTGGAAACACCATATATTTT.

The rearrangement links TRBV6-5 to TRBJ2-3; 13 nucleotides match TRBD2. The CDR3 runs 16 residues. V was clipped by 4 bases and J by 3 bases; unmatched bases: 4. From germline, CDR1 is MNHEY and CDR2 SVGAGI. CDR3 protein: CASSSGLAGHTDTQYF. Written as DNA, the CDR3 is TGTGCCAGCAGTTCGGGACTAGCGGGGCATACAGATACGCAGTATTTT.

CDR3 region: CASSQYRGNNEQFF. Written as DNA, the CDR3 is TGTGCCAGCAGCCAATACAGGGGCAACAATGAGCAGTTCTTC. The chain couples TRBV6-2 or TRBV6-3 to TRBJ2-1; 7 bases align to TRBD1. Germline assignment: CDR1 MNHEY and CDR2 SVGEGT. The CDR3 covers 14 residues. Trimming cost V 6 bases and J 5 bases; bases outside gene matches: 7.

The chain has TRBV11-3 and TRBJ1-1; TRBD1 might be the D (6 bases). This CDR3 region has 15 residues. The germline gives CDR1 SGHNT, CDR2 YENEEA. Trimming removed 1 base from V and 1 base from J, with 10 bases in between. CDR3 in amino acids: CASSLGGGENTEAFF. The CDR3 DNA reads as TGTGCCAGCAGCTTAGGGGGGGGCGAGAACACTGAAGCTTTCTTT.

This clone has just a few counts. The rearrangement links TRBV9 to TRBJ1-2, with 11 nucleotides matching TRBD1. Trimming took 4 bases from V and 1 from J; bases not matched to a gene: 3. This CDR3 has 15 residues. Germline V gene lookup returns CDR1 SGDLS and CDR2 YYNGEE. The CDR3: CASSTGTGGNYGYTF. The CDR3 DNA sequence: TGTGCCAGCAGCACCGGGACAGGGGGTAACTATGGCTACACCTTC.

The V call is TRBV18, the J call TRBJ2-1; 7 positions match TRBD2. Germline V gives CDR1 KGHSH, CDR2 LQKENI. The CDR3 totals 15 residues. V was clipped by 3 bases and J by 7 bases; unmatched bases: 9. CDR3 in DNA: TGTGCCAGCTCACCTTCGTCGGGGGGTAGGAATGAGCAGTTCTTC. This encodes CASSPSSGGRNEQFF.

CDR3 coding DNA: TGCGCCAGCAGGGGCGCCCTTACCTATAATTCACCCCTCCACTTT. The encoded protein is CASRGALTYNSPLHF. This chain links TRBV5-1 with TRBJ1-6; D not resolved. The germline V gene has CDR1 SGHRS and CDR2 YFSETQ. V was trimmed by 5 bases and J by 2 bases, leaving 11 bases between them. The CDR3 has 15 residues.